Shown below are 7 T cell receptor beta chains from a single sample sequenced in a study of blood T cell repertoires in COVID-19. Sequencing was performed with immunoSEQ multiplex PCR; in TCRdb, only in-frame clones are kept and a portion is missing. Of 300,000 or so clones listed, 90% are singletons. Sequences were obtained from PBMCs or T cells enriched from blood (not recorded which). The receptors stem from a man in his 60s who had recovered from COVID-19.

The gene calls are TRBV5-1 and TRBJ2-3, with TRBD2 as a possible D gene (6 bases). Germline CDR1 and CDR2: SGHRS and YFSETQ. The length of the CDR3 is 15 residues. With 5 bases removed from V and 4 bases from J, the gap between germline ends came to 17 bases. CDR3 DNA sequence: TGCGCCAGCAGGGAGGGTCCGGCGGGCGCAGATACGCAGTATTTT. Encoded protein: CASREGPAGADTQYF.

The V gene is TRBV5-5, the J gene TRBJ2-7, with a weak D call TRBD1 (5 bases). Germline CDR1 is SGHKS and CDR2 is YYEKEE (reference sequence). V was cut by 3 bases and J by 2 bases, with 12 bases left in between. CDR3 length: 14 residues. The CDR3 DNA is TGTGCCAGCAGCTCGGACACCCTTACCTACGAGCAGTACTTC. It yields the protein CASSSDTLTYEQYF.

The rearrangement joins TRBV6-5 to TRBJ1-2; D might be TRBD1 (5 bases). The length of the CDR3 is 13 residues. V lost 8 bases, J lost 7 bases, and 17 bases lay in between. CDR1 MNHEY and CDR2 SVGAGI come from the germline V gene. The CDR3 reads CASSSSGYPGYTF. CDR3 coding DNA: TGTGCCAGCTCCTCCTCAGGGTACCCTGGCTACACCTTC.

In nucleotides, the CDR3 is TGTGCCAGCAGCCAAGGTAGCCAAGAGACCCAGTACTTC. Protein sequence: CASSQGSQETQYF. The chain employs TRBV14 and TRBJ2-5; D not certain. Germline V gene lookup returns CDR1 SGHDN and CDR2 FVKESK. The CDR3 has 13 residues. The germline V and J ends were trimmed by 1 base and 1 base, with 4 bases remaining between them.

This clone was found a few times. CDR3 amino acids: CASSSLGQGSGNTIYF. The CDR3 bases are TGTGCCAGCAGTTCTTTGGGACAGGGCTCTGGAAACACCATATATTTT. The gene calls are TRBV6-6 and TRBJ1-3, with TRBD1 identical over 9 bases. CDR3 length equals 16 residues. Germline V gene lookup returns CDR1 MNHNY and CDR2 SVGAGI (reference sequence). The J segment lost 0 bases and the V segment lost 4 bases, leaving 4 bases of the junction unmatched.

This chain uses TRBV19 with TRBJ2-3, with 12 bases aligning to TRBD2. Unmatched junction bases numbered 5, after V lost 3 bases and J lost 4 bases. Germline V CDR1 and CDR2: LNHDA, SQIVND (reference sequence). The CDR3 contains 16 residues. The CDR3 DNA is TGTGCCAGTAGTATTCTAGCGGGAGGGCTAGCAGATACGCAGTATTTT. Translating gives CASSILAGGLADTQYF.

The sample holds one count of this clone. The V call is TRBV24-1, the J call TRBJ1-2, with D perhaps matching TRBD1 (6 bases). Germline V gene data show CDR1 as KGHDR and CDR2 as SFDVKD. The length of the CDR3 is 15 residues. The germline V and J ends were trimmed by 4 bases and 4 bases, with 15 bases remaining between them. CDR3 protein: CATSERTEEGYGYTF. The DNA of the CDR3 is TGTGCCACCAGTGAAAGGACAGAAGAGGGCTATGGCTACACCTTC.